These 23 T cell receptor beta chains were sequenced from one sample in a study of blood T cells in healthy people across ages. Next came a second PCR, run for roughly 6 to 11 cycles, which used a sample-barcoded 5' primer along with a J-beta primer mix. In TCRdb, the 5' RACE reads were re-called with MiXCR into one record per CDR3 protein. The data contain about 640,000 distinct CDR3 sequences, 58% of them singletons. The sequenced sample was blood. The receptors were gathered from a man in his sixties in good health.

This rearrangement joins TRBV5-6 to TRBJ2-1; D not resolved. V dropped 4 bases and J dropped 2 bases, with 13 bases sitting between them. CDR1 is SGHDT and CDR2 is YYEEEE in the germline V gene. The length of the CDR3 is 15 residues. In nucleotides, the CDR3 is TGTGCCAGCAGCGTAACTCCGGAAACCTACAATGAGCAGTTCTTC. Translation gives CASSVTPETYNEQFF. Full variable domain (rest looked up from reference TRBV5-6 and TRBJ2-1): DAGVTQSPTHLIKTRGQQVTLRCSPKSGHDTVSWYQQALGQGPQFIFQYYEEEERQRGNFPDRFSGHQFPNYSSELNVNALLLGDSALYLCASSVTPETYNEQFFGPGTRLTVL.

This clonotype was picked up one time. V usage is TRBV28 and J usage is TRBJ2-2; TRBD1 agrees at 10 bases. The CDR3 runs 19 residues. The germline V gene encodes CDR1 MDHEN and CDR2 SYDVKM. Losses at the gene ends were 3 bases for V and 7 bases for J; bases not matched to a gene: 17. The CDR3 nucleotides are TGTGCCAGCAGTTTCCATGGTTTTCGGGACAGGGGCTCTCTCGGGGAGCTGTTTTTT. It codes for CASSFHGFRDRGSLGELFF. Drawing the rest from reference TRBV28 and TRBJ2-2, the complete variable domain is DVKVTQSSRYLVKRTGEKVFLECVQDMDHENMFWYRQDPGLGLRLIYFSYDVKMKEKGDIPEGYSVSREKKERFSLILESASTNQTSMYLCASSFHGFRDRGSLGELFFGEGSRLTVL.

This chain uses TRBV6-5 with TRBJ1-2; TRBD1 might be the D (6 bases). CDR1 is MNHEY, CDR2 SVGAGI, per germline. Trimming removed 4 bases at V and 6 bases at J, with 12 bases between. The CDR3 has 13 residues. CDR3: CASSLDRLDGYTF. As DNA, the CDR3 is TGTGCCAGCAGTTTAGACAGGCTTGATGGCTACACCTTC.

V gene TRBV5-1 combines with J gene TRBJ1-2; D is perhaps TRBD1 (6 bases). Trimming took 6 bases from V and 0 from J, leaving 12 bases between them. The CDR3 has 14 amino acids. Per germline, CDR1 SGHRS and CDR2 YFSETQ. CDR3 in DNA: TGCGCCAGCACCGTAACAGGGACTAACTATGGCTACACCTTC. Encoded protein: CASTVTGTNYGYTF.

The CDR3: CASERGDVDTQYF. The CDR3 DNA sequence: TGCGCCAGCGAGCGGGGTGATGTAGATACGCAGTATTTT. The chain combines TRBV5-1 with TRBJ2-3, with 7 positions matching TRBD2. The junction had 7 bases not matched to a gene; V was cut back by 7 bases and J by 5 bases. CDR1 and CDR2 (germline): SGHRS, YFSETQ. CDR3 length: 13 amino acids.

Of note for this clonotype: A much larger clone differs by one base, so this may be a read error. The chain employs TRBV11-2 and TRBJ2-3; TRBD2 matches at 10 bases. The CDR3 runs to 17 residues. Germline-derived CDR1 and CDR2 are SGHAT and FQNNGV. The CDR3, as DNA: TGTGCCAGCGGCTTAGCGCTAGCGGGGGCTGGCGCAGATACGCAGTATTTT. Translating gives CASGLALAGAGADTQYF.

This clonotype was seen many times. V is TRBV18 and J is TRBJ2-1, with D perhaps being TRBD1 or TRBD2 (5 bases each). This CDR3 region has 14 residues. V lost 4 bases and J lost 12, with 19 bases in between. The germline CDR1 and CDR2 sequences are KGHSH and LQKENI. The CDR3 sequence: CASSLDRGPLGQFF. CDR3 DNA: TGTGCCAGCTCACTCGACCGGGGCCCCTTGGGGCAGTTCTTC.

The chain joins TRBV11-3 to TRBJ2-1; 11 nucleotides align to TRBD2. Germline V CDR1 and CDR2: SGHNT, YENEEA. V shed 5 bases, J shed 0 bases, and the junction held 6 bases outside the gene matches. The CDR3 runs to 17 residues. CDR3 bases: TGTGCCAGCAGCAGATCTAGCGGGGGGATCTCCTACAATGAGCAGTTCTTC. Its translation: CASSRSSGGISYNEQFF.

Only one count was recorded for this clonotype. The CDR3 reads CASSQMPRTGEDGYTF. The CDR3, as DNA: TGTGCCAGCAGCCAGATGCCCCGGACTGGGGAAGATGGCTACACCTTC. J is TRBJ1-2 and V is TRBV3-1; D not certain. V lost 3 bases to trimming and J lost 6 bases, with 20 bases between them. Germline CDR1 reads LGHDT; CDR2 reads YNNKEL (reference sequence). This CDR3 contains 16 residues.

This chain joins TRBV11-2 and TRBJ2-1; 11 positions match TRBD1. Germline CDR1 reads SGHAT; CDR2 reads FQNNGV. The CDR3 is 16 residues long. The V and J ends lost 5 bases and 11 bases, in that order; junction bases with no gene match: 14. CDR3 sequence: CASSKTGTGGFFQQFF. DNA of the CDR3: TGTGCCAGCAGCAAAACCGGGACAGGGGGTTTTTTTCAGCAGTTCTTC.

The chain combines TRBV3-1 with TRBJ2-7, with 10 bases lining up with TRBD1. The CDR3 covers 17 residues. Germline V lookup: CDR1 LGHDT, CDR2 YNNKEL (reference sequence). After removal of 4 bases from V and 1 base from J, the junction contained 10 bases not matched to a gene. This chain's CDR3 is CASSRFPGTGASYEQYF. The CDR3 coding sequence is TGTGCCAGCAGCCGATTCCCGGGGACAGGGGCATCCTACGAGCAGTACTTC.

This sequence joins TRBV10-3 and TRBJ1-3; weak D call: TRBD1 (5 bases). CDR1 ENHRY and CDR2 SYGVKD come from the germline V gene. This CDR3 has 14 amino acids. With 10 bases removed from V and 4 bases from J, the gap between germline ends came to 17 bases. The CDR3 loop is CATGPREDGNTIYF. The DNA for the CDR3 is TGTGCCACAGGTCCCAGGGAGGACGGAAACACCATATATTTT.

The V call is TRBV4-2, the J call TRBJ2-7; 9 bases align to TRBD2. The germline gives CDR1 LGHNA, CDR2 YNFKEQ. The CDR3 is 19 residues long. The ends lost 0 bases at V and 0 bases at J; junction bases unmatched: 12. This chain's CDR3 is CASSQDLIAGVRSSYEQYF. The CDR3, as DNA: TGTGCCAGCAGCCAAGATTTGATAGCGGGGGTCCGGAGCTCCTACGAGCAGTACTTC.

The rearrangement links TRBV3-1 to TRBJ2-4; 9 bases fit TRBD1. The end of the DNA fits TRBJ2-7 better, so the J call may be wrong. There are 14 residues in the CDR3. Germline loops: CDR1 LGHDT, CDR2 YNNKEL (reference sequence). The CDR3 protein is CASSLRTGVYEQYF. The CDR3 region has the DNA TGTGCCAGCAGCCTACGGACAGGGGTATACGAGCAGTACTTC.

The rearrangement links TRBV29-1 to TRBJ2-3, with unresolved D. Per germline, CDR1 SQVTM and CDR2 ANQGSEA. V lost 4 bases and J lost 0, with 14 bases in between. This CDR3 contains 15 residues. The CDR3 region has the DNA TGCAGCGTTGGGAACCGGGTCCCTAGCACAGATACGCAGTATTTT. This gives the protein CSVGNRVPSTDTQYF.

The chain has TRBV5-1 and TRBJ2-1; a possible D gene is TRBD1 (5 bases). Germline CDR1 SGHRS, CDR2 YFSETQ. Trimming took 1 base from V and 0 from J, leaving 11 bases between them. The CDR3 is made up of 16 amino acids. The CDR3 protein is CASSLIERGSYNEQFF. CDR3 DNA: TGCGCCAGCAGCTTGATTGAAAGGGGCTCCTACAATGAGCAGTTCTTC. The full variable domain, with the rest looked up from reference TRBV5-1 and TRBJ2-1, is KAGVTQTPRYLIKTRGQQVTLSCSPISGHRSVSWYQQTPGQGLQFLFEYFSETQRNKGNFPGRFSGRQFSNSRSEMNVSTLELGDSALYLCASSLIERGSYNEQFFGPGTRLTVL.

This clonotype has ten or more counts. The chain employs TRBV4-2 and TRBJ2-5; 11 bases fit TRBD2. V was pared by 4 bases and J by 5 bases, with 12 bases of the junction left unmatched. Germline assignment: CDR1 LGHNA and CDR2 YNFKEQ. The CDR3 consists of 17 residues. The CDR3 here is CASSLGDSGGALETQYF. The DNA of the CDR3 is TGTGCCAGCAGCCTGGGGGATAGCGGGGGGGCCTTGGAGACCCAGTACTTC.

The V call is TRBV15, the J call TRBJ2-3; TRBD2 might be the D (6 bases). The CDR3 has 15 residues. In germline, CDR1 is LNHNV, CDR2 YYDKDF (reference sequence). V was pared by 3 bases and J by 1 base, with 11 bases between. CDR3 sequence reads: CATSSRLERTDTQYF. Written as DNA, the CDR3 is TGTGCCACCAGCAGCCGACTAGAACGCACAGATACGCAGTATTTT.

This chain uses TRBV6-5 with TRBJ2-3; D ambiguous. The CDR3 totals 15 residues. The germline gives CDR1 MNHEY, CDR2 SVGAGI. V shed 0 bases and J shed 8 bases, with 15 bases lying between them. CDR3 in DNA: TGTGCCAGCAGTTACTCAGGGTCATCACAGACTACGCAGTATTTT. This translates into CASSYSGSSQTTQYF.

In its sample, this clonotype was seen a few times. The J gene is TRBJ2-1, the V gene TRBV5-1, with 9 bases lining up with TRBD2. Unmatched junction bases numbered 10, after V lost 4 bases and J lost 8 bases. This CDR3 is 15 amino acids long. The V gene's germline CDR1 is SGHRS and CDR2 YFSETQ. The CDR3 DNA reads TGCGCCAGCAGCACCTTAGCGGGGGTCGTCTATGAGCAGTTCTTC. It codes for CASSTLAGVVYEQFF.

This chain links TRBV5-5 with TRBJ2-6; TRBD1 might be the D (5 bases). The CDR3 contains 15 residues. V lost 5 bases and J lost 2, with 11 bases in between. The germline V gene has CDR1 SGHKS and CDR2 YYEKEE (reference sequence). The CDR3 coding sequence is TGTGCCAGCAGGACCGACAGCACTGGGGCCAACGTCCTGACTTTC. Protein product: CASRTDSTGANVLTF. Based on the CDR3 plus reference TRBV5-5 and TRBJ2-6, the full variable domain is DAGVTQSPTHLIKTRGQQVTLRCSPISGHKSVSWYQQVLGQGPQFIFQYYEKEERGRGNFPDRFSARQFPNYSSELNVNALLLGDSALYLCASRTDSTGANVLTFGAGSRLTVL.

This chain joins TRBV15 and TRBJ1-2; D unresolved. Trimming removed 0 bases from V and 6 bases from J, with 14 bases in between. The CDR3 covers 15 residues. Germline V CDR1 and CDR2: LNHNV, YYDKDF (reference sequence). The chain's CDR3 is CATSRDRLAGNGYTF. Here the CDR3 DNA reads TGTGCCACCAGCAGAGATAGGCTAGCCGGAAATGGCTACACCTTC.

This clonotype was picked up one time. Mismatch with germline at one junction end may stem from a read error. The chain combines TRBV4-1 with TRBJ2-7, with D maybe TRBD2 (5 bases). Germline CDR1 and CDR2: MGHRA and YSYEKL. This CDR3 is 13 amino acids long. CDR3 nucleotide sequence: TGCGCCAGCAGCCAAGCCATGCAGGAGGAGCAGTGCTTC. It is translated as CASSQAMQEEQCF.